Each of the 11 T cell receptor beta chains below was sequenced from the same sample in a study of beta chain features in type 1 diabetes. TCRB transcripts that were expressed got sequenced, as all of the isolated RNA had been reverse transcribed. Sequencing used immunoSEQ multiplex PCR; TCRdb keeps in-frame clones, though not all of them. The sample contains 200,000 to 250,000 clones, about 15% of which appear only once. Points from the study as a whole: When Type 1 diabetes patients were examined, their TCRB CDR3s proved moderately but significantly shorter in all four CD4+ subsets.

Antigens of these TCRs are unknown. The sequenced sample was naive CD4+ T cells from blood. All receptors come from a man younger than 40 with type 1 diabetes.

The gene calls are TRBV6-5 and TRBJ1-2, with D possibly being TRBD1 (6 bases). CDR1 and CDR2 (germline): MNHEY, SVGAGI. Trimming pared 8 bases from V and 1 base from J, leaving 17 bases between. The CDR3 runs 15 residues. CDR3 bases: TGTGCCAGCCGACCGGAGGACAGACTTAACTATGGCTACACCTTC. It yields the protein CASRPEDRLNYGYTF.

The rearrangement uses TRBV15 and TRBJ1-2; D is uncertain. V shed 5 bases and J shed 3 bases, with 13 bases lying between them. The CDR3 is made up of 14 amino acids. Germline V gene data show CDR1 as LNHNV and CDR2 as YYDKDF (reference sequence). CDR3 sequence reads: CATSVGRGDYGYTF. The CDR3 bases are TGTGCCACCAGCGTGGGCCGGGGAGACTATGGCTACACCTTC.

This chain uses TRBV5-4 with TRBJ1-1; tentative D call: TRBD1 (6 bases). Germline loops: CDR1 SGHNT, CDR2 YYREEE (reference sequence). Trimming stripped 0 bases from V and 1 base from J, with 7 bases between. The CDR3 totals 14 residues. The CDR3 DNA reads as TGTGCCAGCAGCTTGGGCAGGGGGAACACTGAAGCTTTCTTT. It yields the protein CASSLGRGNTEAFF. Full variable domain (rest looked up from reference TRBV5-4 and TRBJ1-1): ETGVTQSPTHLIKTRGQQVTLRCSSQSGHNTVSWYQQALGQGPQFIFQYYREEENGRGNFPPRFSGLQFPNYSSELNVNALELDDSALYLCASSLGRGNTEAFFGQGTRLTVV.

The gene calls are TRBV6-6 and TRBJ2-7; D is perhaps TRBD2 (6 bases). This CDR3 contains 15 residues. Germline values: CDR1 MNHNY, CDR2 SVGAGI (reference sequence). The V gene lost 9 bases and the J gene lost 5 bases, with 23 bases spanning the gap. The CDR3 coding sequence is TGTGCCAGTTTACGGGACTCCCCTCGATATGACGAGCAGTACTTC. Its protein product is CASLRDSPRYDEQYF.

This clone was seen more than once but under ten times. The chain has TRBV4-2 and TRBJ2-7; 8 bases are shared with TRBD2. This CDR3 is built from 15 residues. V shed 3 bases and J 4 bases; nucleotides not matched to a gene: 8. Germline V lookup: CDR1 LGHNA, CDR2 YNFKEQ. In DNA, the CDR3 is TGTGCCAGCAGCCAGTCAGCGGGGGCAGGTTACGAGCAGTACTTC. Its translation is CASSQSAGAGYEQYF.

This clone was observed a few times. The rearrangement joins TRBV29-1 to TRBJ2-5, with TRBD2 as a possible D gene (6 bases). CDR1 SQVTM and CDR2 ANQGSEA come from the germline V gene. Trimming pared 6 bases from V and 11 bases from J, leaving 19 bases between. The CDR3 spans 12 residues. CDR3 region: CSVMRGRSEQYF. The CDR3 DNA follows: TGCAGCGTGATGCGGGGTCGGAGTGAGCAGTACTTC.

This clone occurred a few times. This chain links TRBV5-1 with TRBJ1-1; the match to TRBD1 covers 11 bases. The V and J ends lost 0 bases and 3 bases, in that order; junction bases with no gene match: 4. The CDR3 loop spans 16 amino acids. Germline CDR1 reads SGHRS; CDR2 reads YFSETQ. DNA for the CDR3: TGCGCCAGCAGCTTGGAGGGACAGGGGGGCGACACTGAAGCTTTCTTT. Amino acids: CASSLEGQGGDTEAFF.

This clone turned up a few times. The chain is built from TRBV2 and TRBJ2-3, with 9 nucleotides matching TRBD1. This CDR3 comprises 13 residues. CDR1 is SNHLY and CDR2 is FYNNEI in the germline V gene. V lost 8 bases to trimming and J lost 6 bases; unmatched junction nucleotides: 6. CDR3 in DNA: TGTGCCAGCCGGGACAGGGAGGGGGATACGCAGTATTTT. Translating gives CASRDREGDTQYF.

The chain employs TRBV5-6 and TRBJ2-5, with 10 bases identical to TRBD1. The CDR3 is made up of 15 amino acids. V lost 3 bases to trimming and J lost 5 bases; unmatched junction nucleotides: 7. Germline V gene lookup returns CDR1 SGHDT and CDR2 YYEEEE. In DNA, the CDR3 is TGTGCCAGCAGCTCCAGACAGGGGGCTGCGGAGACCCAGTACTTC. Encoded protein: CASSSRQGAAETQYF.

The chain recombines TRBV7-8 with TRBJ2-3; a weak D match, TRBD1 (5 bases). Trimming took off 5 bases at V and 5 bases at J, with 8 bases between the two ends. Looked up from germline, CDR1 is SGHVS and CDR2 is FQNEAQ. The CDR3 consists of 12 residues. The CDR3 DNA is TGTGCCAGCAGCCAGGGCGGAGATACGCAGTATTTT. This gives the protein CASSQGGDTQYF.

This sequence joins TRBV19 and TRBJ1-5, with TRBD1 as a possible D gene (5 bases). Per germline, CDR1 LNHDA and CDR2 SQIVND (reference sequence). V lost 5 bases and J 6 bases, leaving 14 bases between the germline ends. The CDR3 has 14 amino acids. The CDR3 region has the DNA TGTGCCAGTAGTCAGCAGGGTAGGAGTCAGCCCCAGCATTTT. Translated, it gives CASSQQGRSQPQHF.